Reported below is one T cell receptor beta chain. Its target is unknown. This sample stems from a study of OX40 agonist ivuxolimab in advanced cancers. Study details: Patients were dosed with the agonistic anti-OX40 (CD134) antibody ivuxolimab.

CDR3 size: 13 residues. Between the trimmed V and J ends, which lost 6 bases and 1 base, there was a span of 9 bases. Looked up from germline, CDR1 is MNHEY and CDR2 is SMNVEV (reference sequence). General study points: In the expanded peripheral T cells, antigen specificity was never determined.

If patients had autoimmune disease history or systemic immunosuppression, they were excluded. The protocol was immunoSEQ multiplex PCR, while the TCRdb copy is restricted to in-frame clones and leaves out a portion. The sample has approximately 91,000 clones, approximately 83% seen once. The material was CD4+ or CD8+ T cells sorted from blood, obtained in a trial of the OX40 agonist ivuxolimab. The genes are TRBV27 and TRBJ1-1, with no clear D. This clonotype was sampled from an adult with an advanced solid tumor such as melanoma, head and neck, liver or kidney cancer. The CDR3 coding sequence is TGTGCCAGCAGCCTTGGAAGGAACACTGAAGCTTTCTTT. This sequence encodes CASSLGRNTEAFF.